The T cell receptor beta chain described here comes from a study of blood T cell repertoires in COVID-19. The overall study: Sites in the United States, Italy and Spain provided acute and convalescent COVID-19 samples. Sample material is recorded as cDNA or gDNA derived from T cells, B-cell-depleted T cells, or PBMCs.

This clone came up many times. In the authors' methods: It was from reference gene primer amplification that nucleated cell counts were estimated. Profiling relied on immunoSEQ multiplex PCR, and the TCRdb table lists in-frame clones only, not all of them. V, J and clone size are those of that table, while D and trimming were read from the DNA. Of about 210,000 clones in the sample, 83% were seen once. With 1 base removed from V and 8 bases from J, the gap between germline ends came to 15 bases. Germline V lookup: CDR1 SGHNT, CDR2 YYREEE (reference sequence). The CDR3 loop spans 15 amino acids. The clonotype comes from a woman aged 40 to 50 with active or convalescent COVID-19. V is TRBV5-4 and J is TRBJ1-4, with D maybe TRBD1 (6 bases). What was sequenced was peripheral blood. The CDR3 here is CASSLSAGAQEKLFF. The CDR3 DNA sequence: TGTGCCAGCAGCTTGAGTGCAGGGGCGCAAGAAAAACTGTTTTTT. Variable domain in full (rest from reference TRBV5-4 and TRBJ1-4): ETGVTQSPTHLIKTRGQQVTLRCSSQSGHNTVSWYQQALGQGPQFIFQYYREEENGRGNFPPRFSGLQFPNYSSELNVNALELDDSALYLCASSLSAGAQEKLFFGSGTQLSVL.